The rows below give T cell receptor beta chains drawn from one sample of a study of blood T cell repertoires in COVID-19. The repertoire was sequenced with immunoSEQ multiplex PCR; TCRdb's copy has only in-frame clones and lacks some. This sample has 220,000 or so clones; about 94% occur once, and the top ten carry 0.75% to 1%. The sequenced material came from peripheral blood. These receptors were collected from a man aged 55 to 70 with COVID-19, enrolled during active disease. Each CDR3 is given with its conserved first and last residue. Fields, in order: V gene, D gene, J gene, clone size, CDR3 DNA, CDR3 protein. The D gene is left open where the match is weak. Clone size, where shown, is once, few, many, or a class for clones that have expanded.

TRBV3-1/TRBV3-2	TRBD1	TRBJ1-2	-	TGTGCCAGCAGCCAAGGGGACAGGGATGGCTACACCTTC	CASSQGDRDGYTF
TRBV7-9	-	TRBJ1-2	-	TGTGCCAGCAGTTGGGCTCCTGAACGTGGCTACACCTTC	CASSWAPERGYTF
TRBV6-5	TRBD1	TRBJ1-2	once	TGTGCCAGCAGTTACTCCCGGACAGGGGGGGGCTACACCTTC	CASSYSRTGGGYTF
TRBV7-2	TRBD1	TRBJ2-3	-	TGTGCCAGCATCCTGGCTGGGACAGGGACAGATACGCAGTATTTT	CASILAGTGTDTQYF
TRBV7-3	-	TRBJ1-1	-	TGTGCCAGCAGCTTAATGGGCAGGGTAGACACTGAAGCTTTCTTT	CASSLMGRVDTEAFF
TRBV3-1/TRBV3-2	TRBD2	TRBJ2-5	-	TGTGCCAGCAGCCTTCGGGGGGGACGAGAGACCCAGTACTTC	CASSLRGGRETQYF
TRBV7-2	-	TRBJ1-5	-	TGTGCCAGCAGCTTACAGTCAGGGATCAATCAGCCCCAGCATTTT	CASSLQSGINQPQHF
TRBV2	TRBD2	TRBJ2-1	-	TGTGCCAGCAGTGAAGCCCTAGCGGGAAGGGGTGGTGAGCAGTTCTTC	CASSEALAGRGGEQFF
TRBV3-1/TRBV3-2	TRBD2	TRBJ2-1	-	TGTGCCAGCAGACTAGCGGGAGGCAACAATGAGCAGTTCTTC	CASRLAGGNNEQFF
TRBV4-3	-	TRBJ1-5	few	TGCGCCAGCAGCCAAGAGAGGATGGCGAATCAGCCCCAGCATTTT	CASSQERMANQPQHF
TRBV6-1	-	TRBJ1-5	-	TGTGCCAGCAGGGGGACAAGCAATCAGCCCCAGCATTTT	CASRGTSNQPQHF
TRBV30	TRBD1	TRBJ1-2	few	TGTGCCTGGAACAGGGGCCCTATCCTTGCCTTC	CAWNRGPILAF
TRBV5-1	-	TRBJ1-1	-	TGCGCCAGCAGCTTGAATGGAGAAAACACTGAAGCTTTCTTT	CASSLNGENTEAFF
TRBV7-8	-	TRBJ1-3	-	TGTGCCAGCACCGAACGAGGCGGGGGAAACACCATATATTTT	CASTERGGGNTIYF
TRBV2	-	TRBJ2-7	-	TGTGCCAGCAAGAGGGACACCTCCTACGAGCAGTACTTC	CASKRDTSYEQYF
TRBV5-1	TRBD1	TRBJ2-1	-	TGCGCCAGCAGCTTGGGACAGGGGGCGCCCAATGAGCAGTTCTTC	CASSLGQGAPNEQFF
TRBV5-1	-	TRBJ1-1	few	TGCGCCAGCAGCTATGGGGGGGCGGAAACTGAAGCTTTCTTT	CASSYGGAETEAFF
TRBV5-1	-	TRBJ1-6	-	TGCGCCAGCAGCTTGGGGACAAATAATTCACCCCTCCACTTT	CASSLGTNNSPLHF
TRBV28	TRBD2	TRBJ2-3	once	TGTGCCAGCAGTTTGGGACTAGCGGACACAGATACGCAGTATTTT	CASSLGLADTDTQYF
TRBV12-3/TRBV12-4	TRBD1	TRBJ2-7	-	TGTGCCAGCAGTATTCGGGACAGCTACGAGCAGTACTTC	CASSIRDSYEQYF
TRBV27	-	TRBJ1-3	-	TGTGCCAGCGGAAGGGGGTATGGAAACACCATATATTTT	CASGRGYGNTIYF
TRBV5-1	-	TRBJ2-7	-	TGCGCCAGCAGCCCAATGGGGGGAAGCTCCTACGAGCAGTACTTC	CASSPMGGSSYEQYF
TRBV28	TRBD2	TRBJ2-1	-	TGTGCCAGCAGTCCTCCAGTAGCGGGAGGCAATGAGCAGTTCTTC	CASSPPVAGGNEQFF
TRBV18	-	TRBJ2-7	-	TGTGCCAGCTCACCACCACAGGTCAGCTCCTACGAGCAGTACTTC	CASSPPQVSSYEQYF
TRBV3-1/TRBV3-2	TRBD1	TRBJ1-3	-	TGTGCCAGCAGCCCCCCCAGGGGGCTAGGTGGAAACACCATATATTTT	CASSPPRGLGGNTIYF
TRBV11-2	-	TRBJ2-7	-	TGTGCCAGCAGCTTAGAATCCAGAGGGATGATAGAGCAGTACTTC	CASSLESRGMIEQYF
TRBV7-2	TRBD2	TRBJ2-5	-	TGTGCCAGCAGCCGTGATAGCGGGGGGGGCAAAGAGACCCAGTACTTC	CASSRDSGGGKETQYF
TRBV5-6	TRBD1	TRBJ1-6	-	TGTGCCAGCAGCCTGACAGGGAATCTCCACTTT	CASSLTGNLHF
TRBV30	-	TRBJ2-1	once	TGTGCCTGGGGATACCAAGGGGACAATGAGCAGTTCTTC	CAWGYQGDNEQFF
TRBV30	-	TRBJ2-5	-	TGTGCCTGGACATTTCGCAGCCAAGAGACCCAGTACTTC	CAWTFRSQETQYF
TRBV3-1/TRBV3-2	-	TRBJ1-1	-	TGTGCCAGCAGCCCGTTTGGGAGTGCAGCTTTCTTT	CASSPFGSAAFF
TRBV19	TRBD1	TRBJ1-1	-	TGTGCCAGTAGTGCCTACAGGGGGCTGGGGAACACTGAAGCTTTCTTT	CASSAYRGLGNTEAFF
TRBV2	-	TRBJ1-1	-	TGTGCCAGCCCCTCGCCCGACAGCCACACTGAAGCTTTCTTT	CASPSPDSHTEAFF
TRBV2	TRBD1	TRBJ2-7	once	TGTGCCAGCAGTATGAGGGGGCAAAGGTACGAGCAGTACTTC	CASSMRGQRYEQYF
TRBV7-3	TRBD1	TRBJ1-1	-	TGTGCCAGCAGCTTAATAAAAGGGACAGGGTCTTTCTTT	CASSLIKGTGSFF
TRBV21-1	-	TRBJ2-7	-	TGTGCCAGCATGGGCACCTACGAGCAGTACTTC	CASMGTYEQYF
TRBV19	TRBD1	TRBJ2-5	once	TGTGCCAGTAGTACCACCGGGACAGGGAGGGAGACCCAGTACTTC	CASSTTGTGRETQYF
TRBV19	TRBD1	TRBJ1-6	-	TGTGCCAGTAGTTCCTACAGGGGCTCACCCCTCCACTTT	CASSSYRGSPLHF
TRBV2	-	TRBJ2-5	-	TGTGCCAGCAGTGAGGGGGAAGGGGGTCAAGAGACCCAGTACTTC	CASSEGEGGQETQYF
TRBV19	TRBD2	TRBJ2-1	-	TGTGCCAGTAGTTTTTCTAGCGGGGGATCGAATGAGCAGTTCTTC	CASSFSSGGSNEQFF